This passage covers 4 T cell receptor beta chains from one sample sequenced in a study of immune characteristics of hereditary and idiopathic chronic pancreatitis. Patients having total pancreatectomy with islet autotransplantation provided the chronic pancreatitis pancreas tissue. Data came from immunoSEQ multiplex PCR; TCRdb stores just in-frame clones and leaves some out. The profile covers a few thousand clones, with roughly 70% appearing a single time and 6.5% to 8% taken by the ten largest. Source material: pancreas tissue with hereditary chronic pancreatitis. The receptors shown here come from a human donor with chronic pancreatitis.

Here the CDR3 reads CASSLSPGPKEGTQYF. The CDR3 nucleotides are TGTGCCAGCAGCTTATCTCCGGGACCCAAGGAAGGGACCCAGTACTTC. The chain is built from TRBV11-1 and TRBJ2-5; D might be TRBD1 or TRBD2, each matching 5 bases. The CDR3 sequence is 16 residues long. V was shortened by 2 bases and J by 7 bases, with 20 bases between the two germline ends. Looked up from germline, CDR1 is SGHAT and CDR2 is FQDESV (reference sequence).

The CDR3 sequence: CASSYSGGDSSYEQYF. CDR3 bases: TGTGCCAGCAGTTACTCGGGGGGGGACAGCTCCTACGAGCAGTACTTC. The chain employs TRBV6-5 and TRBJ2-7; TRBD1 or TRBD2 may be the D gene (7 bases each). Trimming removed 0 bases at V and 0 bases at J, with 12 bases between. The CDR3 contains 16 residues. CDR1 is MNHEY, CDR2 SVGAGI, per germline.

The table lists this clone with a count of one. The chain is built from TRBV28 and TRBJ2-5; D ambiguous. V was trimmed by 2 bases and J by 0 bases, leaving 4 bases between them. Germline V gives CDR1 MDHEN, CDR2 SYDVKM. The CDR3 has 13 residues. CDR3 sequence reads: CASSLQYQETQYF. CDR3 bases: TGTGCCAGCAGTTTACAGTACCAAGAGACCCAGTACTTC.

As concerns this clone: At the DNA level, this CDR3 is encoded by other sequences in the same sample as well. This chain connects TRBV4-3 to TRBJ1-3, with unresolved D. CDR3 size: 14 residues. CDR1 and CDR2 (germline): LGHNA, YSLEER. Trimming took off 0 bases at V and 0 bases at J, with 3 bases between the two ends. The CDR3: CASSQDSSGNTIYF. In DNA form, the CDR3 reads TGCGCCAGCAGCCAAGATAGCTCTGGAAACACCATATATTTT.